The 14 T cell receptor beta chains reported below all come from one sample, sequenced in a study of OX40 agonist ivuxolimab in advanced cancers. This table comes from immunoSEQ multiplex PCR, and its TCRdb copy is limited to in-frame clones, with some not included. The table lists 37,000 or so clones, roughly 90% of them singletons. Sequenced material: CD4+ or CD8+ T cells sorted from blood, taken in a trial of the OX40 agonist ivuxolimab. These receptors all stem from an adult with an advanced solid tumor such as melanoma, head and neck, liver or kidney cancer.

The J gene is TRBJ2-1, the V gene TRBV28; D uncertain. The CDR3 spans 14 residues. Germline lookup yields CDR1 MDHEN and CDR2 SYDVKM. V shed 3 bases and J shed 9 bases, with 15 bases lying between them. The CDR3 DNA sequence: TGTGCCAGCAGTTTCGAGGCAGGAGATCTTGAGCAGTTCTTC. Its translation: CASSFEAGDLEQFF.

CDR3 loop: CASSDPQGATEAFF. The CDR3 DNA reads as TGTGCCAGCAGTGACCCTCAGGGGGCTACTGAAGCTTTCTTT. The V and J genes are TRBV2 and TRBJ1-1; 8 bases are a match to TRBD1. Unmatched junction bases numbered 5, after V lost 3 bases and J lost 5 bases. This CDR3 is built from 14 residues. Germline loops: CDR1 SNHLY, CDR2 FYNNEI.

The V and J genes are TRBV15 and TRBJ2-7; unclear D gene. This CDR3 is 16 amino acids long. CDR1 and CDR2 (germline): LNHNV, YYDKDF (reference sequence). The V gene lost 0 bases and the J gene lost 1 base, with 13 bases spanning the gap. In DNA form, the CDR3 reads TGTGCCACCAGCAGAGATTTCCCGGGCAGATCCTACGAGCAGTACTTC. Translation: CATSRDFPGRSYEQYF.

This clone was observed a handful of times. The rearrangement links TRBV12-5 to TRBJ1-2; D not certain. The germline V gene has CDR1 LGHNT and CDR2 FRNRAP. The ends were cut back, 0 bases at V and 1 base at J, with 3 bases in the middle. CDR3 length: 13 amino acids. This chain's CDR3 is CASGLVDNYGYTF. CDR3 in DNA: TGTGCTAGTGGTTTGGTGGATAACTATGGCTACACCTTC.

This chain joins TRBV30 and TRBJ2-7; D possibly corresponds to TRBD2 (5 bases). The V end was cut by 5 bases, the J end by 0 bases, with 14 bases between. CDR1 is GTSNPN and CDR2 is SVGIG in the germline V gene (reference sequence). The CDR3 contains 14 residues. DNA of the CDR3: TGTGCCTGGCAAAATACGGGGTTCTCCTACGAGCAGTACTTC. It yields the protein CAWQNTGFSYEQYF.

This clone is a singleton in its sample. The chain recombines TRBV19 with TRBJ1-5, with a weak D call TRBD1 (5 bases). Germline V lookup: CDR1 LNHDA, CDR2 SQIVND (reference sequence). V was shortened by 10 bases and J by 7 bases, with 8 bases between the two germline ends. This CDR3 is built from 10 residues. CDR3 sequence (DNA): TGTGCCACAGGGAACCAGCCCCAGCATTTT. Residues: CATGNQPQHF.

Only a few counts were recorded for this clone. The chain uses TRBV10-2 and TRBJ1-1, with D hard to call. CDR3 length equals 13 residues. The V gene's germline CDR1 is WSHSY and CDR2 SAAADI. V was cut by 6 bases and J by 1 base, with 9 bases left in between. CDR3 loop: CASRDLRNTEAFF. The CDR3 nucleotides read TGCGCCAGCAGGGATCTACGGAACACTGAAGCTTTCTTT.

The chain couples TRBV13 to TRBJ2-7; TRBD1 is a possible D gene (6 bases). This CDR3 has 14 residues. Germline CDR1 PRHDT, CDR2 FYEKMQ (reference sequence). Trimming pared 5 bases from V and 1 base from J, leaving 12 bases between. In nucleotides, the CDR3 is TGTGCCAGCAGCCCGGACAGAAAATCCTACGAGCAGTACTTC. This gives the protein CASSPDRKSYEQYF. The full variable domain, its missing parts supplied by reference TRBV13 and TRBJ2-7, is AAGVIQSPRHLIKEKRETATLKCYPIPRHDTVYWYQQGPGQDPQFLISFYEKMQSDKGSIPDRFSAQQFSDYHSELNMSSLELGDSALYFCASSPDRKSYEQYFGPGTRLTVT.

The genes are TRBV15 and TRBJ2-3; perhaps D is TRBD1 or TRBD2 (6 bases each). Trimming removed 6 bases from V and 2 bases from J, with 9 bases in between. This CDR3 region has 13 residues. Germline values: CDR1 LNHNV, CDR2 YYDKDF (reference sequence). CDR3 amino acids: CATSSGATDTQYF. The DNA of the CDR3 is TGTGCCACCAGTTCGGGGGCCACAGATACGCAGTATTTT.

The rearrangement uses TRBV4-3 and TRBJ2-2, with D perhaps TRBD2 (6 bases). There are 15 residues in the CDR3. The V gene lost 1 base and the J gene lost 6 bases, with 12 bases spanning the gap. CDR1 LGHNA and CDR2 YSLEER come from the germline V gene. The CDR3 sequence is CASSQGLVGAGELFF. The CDR3 nucleotides read TGCGCCAGCAGCCAAGGACTAGTTGGTGCCGGGGAGCTGTTTTTT.

The chain couples TRBV5-1 to TRBJ2-2; 8 bases align to TRBD1. The V and J ends lost 3 bases and 5 bases, in that order; junction bases with no gene match: 9. Germline CDR1 reads SGHRS; CDR2 reads YFSETQ. CDR3 length: 16 amino acids. The CDR3 DNA reads as TGCGCCAGCAGCTCCTGGACAGGGCTTGGGACCGGGGAGCTGTTTTTT. Its protein product is CASSSWTGLGTGELFF.

This sequence joins TRBV10-3 and TRBJ2-7, with a possible D match to TRBD1 (5 bases). This CDR3 is built from 12 residues. Germline CDR1 reads ENHRY; CDR2 reads SYGVKD. CDR3 protein: CACLDNSYEQYF. The CDR3 DNA reads TGTGCATGCTTGGACAACTCCTACGAGCAGTACTTC.

This clone was observed a few times. The chain combines TRBV6-5 with TRBJ1-1; maybe TRBD1 (6 bases). CDR3 length equals 14 residues. CDR1 and CDR2 (germline): MNHEY, SVGAGI. V was clipped by 0 bases and J by 3 bases, with 8 bases between them. The CDR3 DNA reads TGTGCCAGCAGTTACTCGCCAGGGGACACTGAAGCTTTCTTT. Translating gives CASSYSPGDTEAFF.

Of note for this clone: One end of the junction fails to match germline, which may point to a read error. Within the sample, other DNA sequences also encode this same CDR3. The chain has TRBV5-8 and TRBJ1-1; possible D gene TRBD1, 5 bases. The CDR3 covers 15 residues. Per the germline V gene, CDR1 is SGHTS and CDR2 is YDEGEE. The CDR3 nucleotides are TGCGCCAGCAGCCAAGAGTGGCAGGGCTACACTGAAGCTTTCTTT. It encodes CASSQEWQGYTEAFF.